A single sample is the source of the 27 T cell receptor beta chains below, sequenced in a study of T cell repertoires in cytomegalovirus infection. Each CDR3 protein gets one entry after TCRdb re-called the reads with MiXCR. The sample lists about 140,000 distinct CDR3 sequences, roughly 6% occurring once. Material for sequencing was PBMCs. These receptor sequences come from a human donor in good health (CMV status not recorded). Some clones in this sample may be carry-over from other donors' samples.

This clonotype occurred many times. The CDR3 DNA sequence: TGTGCCAGCAGTTCAGATCCAGTCACAGATACGCAGTATTTT. This gives the protein CASSSDPVTDTQYF. The V call is TRBV5-4, the J call TRBJ2-3; D is undetermined. Germline values: CDR1 SGHNT, CDR2 YYREEE (reference sequence). V lost 5 bases and J 2 bases, leaving 12 bases between the germline ends. The CDR3 has 14 amino acids.

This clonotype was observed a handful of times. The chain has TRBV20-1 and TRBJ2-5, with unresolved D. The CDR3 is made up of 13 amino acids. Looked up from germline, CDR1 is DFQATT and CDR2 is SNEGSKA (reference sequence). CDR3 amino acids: CNRKWRYQETQYF. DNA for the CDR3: TGCAATAGGAAGTGGCGTTACCAAGAGACCCAGTACTTC.

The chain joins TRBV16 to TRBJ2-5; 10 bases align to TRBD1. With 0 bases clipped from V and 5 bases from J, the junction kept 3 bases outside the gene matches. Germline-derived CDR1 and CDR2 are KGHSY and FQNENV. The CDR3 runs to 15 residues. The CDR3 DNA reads TGTGCCAGCAGCCAATCGGCGACAGGGGGCGAGACCCAGTACTTC. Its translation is CASSQSATGGETQYF.

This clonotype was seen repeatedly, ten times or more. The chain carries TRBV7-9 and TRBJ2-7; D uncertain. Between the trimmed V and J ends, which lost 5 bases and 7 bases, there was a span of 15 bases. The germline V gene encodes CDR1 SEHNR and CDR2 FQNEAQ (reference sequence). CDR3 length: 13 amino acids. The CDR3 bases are TGTGCCAGCAGCCAGACTGCGCCTAGGGAGCAGTACTTC. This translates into CASSQTAPREQYF.

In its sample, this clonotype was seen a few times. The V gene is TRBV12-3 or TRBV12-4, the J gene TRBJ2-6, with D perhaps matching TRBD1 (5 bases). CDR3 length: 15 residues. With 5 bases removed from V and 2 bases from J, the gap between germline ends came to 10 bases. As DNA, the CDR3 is TGTGCCAGCAGTAACGACAGAACTGGGGCCAACGTCCTGACTTTC. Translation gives CASSNDRTGANVLTF.

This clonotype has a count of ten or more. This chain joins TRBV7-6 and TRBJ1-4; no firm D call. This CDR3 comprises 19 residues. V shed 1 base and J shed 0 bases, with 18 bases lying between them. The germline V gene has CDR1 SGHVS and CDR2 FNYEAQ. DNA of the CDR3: TGTGCCAGCAGCTTAGTAGGGAGGGCTGGCAGAACAACTAATGAAAAACTGTTTTTT. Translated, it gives CASSLVGRAGRTTNEKLFF.

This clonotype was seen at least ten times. Here the CDR3 DNA reads TGTGCCAGCAGCCTCCGGGCAGGGGTCTCCTACAATGAGCAGTTCTTC. Translated: CASSLRAGVSYNEQFF. The chain is built from TRBV7-3 and TRBJ2-1, with D tentatively TRBD1 (6 bases). V lost 5 bases and J lost 0, with 14 bases in between. Germline V gives CDR1 SGHTA, CDR2 FQGTGA. The CDR3 sequence is 16 residues long.

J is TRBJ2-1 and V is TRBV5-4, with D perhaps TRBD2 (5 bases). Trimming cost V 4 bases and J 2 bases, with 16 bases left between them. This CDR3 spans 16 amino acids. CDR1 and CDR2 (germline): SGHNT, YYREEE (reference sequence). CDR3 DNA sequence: TGTGCCAGCAGCCGCCCGGGATCACGGGCCTACAATGAGCAGTTCTTC. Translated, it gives CASSRPGSRAYNEQFF.

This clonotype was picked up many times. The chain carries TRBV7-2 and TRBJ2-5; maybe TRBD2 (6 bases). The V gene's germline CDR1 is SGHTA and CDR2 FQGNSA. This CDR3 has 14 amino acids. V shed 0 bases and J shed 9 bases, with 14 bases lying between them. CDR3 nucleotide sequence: TGTGCCAGCAGCTTAGCGGTCAACTCGGGGGCCCAGTACTTC. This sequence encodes CASSLAVNSGAQYF. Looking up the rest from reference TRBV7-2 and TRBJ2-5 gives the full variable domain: GAGVSQSPSNKVTEKGKDVELRCDPISGHTALYWYRQSLGQGLEFLIYFQGNSAPDKSGLPSDRFSAERTGGSVSTLTIQRTQQEDSAVYLCASSLAVNSGAQYFGPGTRLLVL.

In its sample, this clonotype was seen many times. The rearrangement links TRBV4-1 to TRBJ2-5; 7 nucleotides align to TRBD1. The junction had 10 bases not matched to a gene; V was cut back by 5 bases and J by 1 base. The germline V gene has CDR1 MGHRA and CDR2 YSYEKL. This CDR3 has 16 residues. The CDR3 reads CASSTMIQGFQETQYF. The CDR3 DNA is TGCGCCAGCAGCACTATGATACAGGGGTTCCAAGAGACCCAGTACTTC.

The CDR3, as DNA: TGTGCCAGCAGCCAAGGCTTCGGGACAGGGGGTTCCGGGGAGCTGTTTTTT. As protein: CASSQGFGTGGSGELFF. The chain has TRBV14 and TRBJ2-2; TRBD1 matches at 11 bases. V was clipped by 1 base and J by 6 bases; unmatched bases: 7. CDR1 SGHDN and CDR2 FVKESK come from the germline V gene. The CDR3 covers 17 residues.

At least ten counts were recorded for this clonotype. Written as DNA, the CDR3 is TGTGCCACCAGCAGACAACTAGCGGGCTCCTACGAGCAGTACTTC. Translating it yields CATSRQLAGSYEQYF. This chain joins TRBV15 and TRBJ2-7; TRBD2 matches 9 bases. J gave up 0 bases and V 2 bases, and 2 bases lay outside the gene matches. Germline CDR1 is LNHNV and CDR2 is YYDKDF (reference sequence). The CDR3 spans 15 residues.

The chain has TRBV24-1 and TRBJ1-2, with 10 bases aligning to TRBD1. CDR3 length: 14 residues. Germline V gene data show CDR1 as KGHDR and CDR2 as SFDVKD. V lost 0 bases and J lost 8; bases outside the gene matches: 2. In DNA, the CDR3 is TGTGCCACCAGTGATTTGGCGACAGGGGGCGGCTACACCTTC. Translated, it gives CATSDLATGGGYTF.

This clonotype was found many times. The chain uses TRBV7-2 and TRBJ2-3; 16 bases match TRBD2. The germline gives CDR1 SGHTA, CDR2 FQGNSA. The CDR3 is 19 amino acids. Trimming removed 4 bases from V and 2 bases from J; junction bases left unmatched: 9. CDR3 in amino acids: CASSYAGTSGGGYTDTQYF. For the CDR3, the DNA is TGTGCCAGCAGCTACGCTGGGACTAGCGGGGGGGGATACACAGATACGCAGTATTTT.

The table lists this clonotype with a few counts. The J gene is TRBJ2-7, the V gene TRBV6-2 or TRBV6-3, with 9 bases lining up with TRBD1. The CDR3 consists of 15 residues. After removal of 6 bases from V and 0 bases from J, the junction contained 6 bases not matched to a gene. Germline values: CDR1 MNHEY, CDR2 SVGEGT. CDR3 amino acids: CASRGQGALSYEQYF. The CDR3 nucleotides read TGTGCCAGCAGGGGACAGGGAGCTCTCTCCTACGAGCAGTACTTC.

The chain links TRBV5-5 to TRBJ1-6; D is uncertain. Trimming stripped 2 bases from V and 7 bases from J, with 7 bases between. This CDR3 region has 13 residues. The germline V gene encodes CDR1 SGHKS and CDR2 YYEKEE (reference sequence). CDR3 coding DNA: TGTGCCAGCAGCTTACTCGAGAATTCACCCCTCCACTTT. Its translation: CASSLLENSPLHF.

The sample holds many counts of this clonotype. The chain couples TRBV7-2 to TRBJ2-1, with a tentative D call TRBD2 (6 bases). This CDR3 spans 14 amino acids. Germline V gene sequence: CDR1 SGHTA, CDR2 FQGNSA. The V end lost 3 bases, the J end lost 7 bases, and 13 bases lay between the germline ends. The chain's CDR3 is CASSFAGPRNEQFF. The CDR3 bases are TGTGCCAGCAGCTTTGCGGGACCTCGGAATGAGCAGTTCTTC. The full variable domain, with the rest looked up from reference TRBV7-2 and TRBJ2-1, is GAGVSQSPSNKVTEKGKDVELRCDPISGHTALYWYRQSLGQGLEFLIYFQGNSAPDKSGLPSDRFSAERTGGSVSTLTIQRTQQEDSAVYLCASSFAGPRNEQFFGPGTRLTVL.

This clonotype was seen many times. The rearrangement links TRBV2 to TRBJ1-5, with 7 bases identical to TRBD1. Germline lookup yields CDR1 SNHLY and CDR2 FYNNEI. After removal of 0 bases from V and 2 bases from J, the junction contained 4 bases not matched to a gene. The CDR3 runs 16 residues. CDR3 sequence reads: CASSEAGTARNQPQHF. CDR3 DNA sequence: TGTGCCAGCAGTGAAGCTGGGACAGCGCGCAATCAGCCCCAGCATTTT.

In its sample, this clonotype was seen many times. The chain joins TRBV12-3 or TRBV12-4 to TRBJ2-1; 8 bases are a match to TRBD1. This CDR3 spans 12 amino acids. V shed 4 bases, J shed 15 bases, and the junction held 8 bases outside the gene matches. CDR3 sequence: CASSSFDRGLFF. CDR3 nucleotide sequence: TGTGCCAGCAGTTCTTTTGACAGGGGACTGTTCTTC.

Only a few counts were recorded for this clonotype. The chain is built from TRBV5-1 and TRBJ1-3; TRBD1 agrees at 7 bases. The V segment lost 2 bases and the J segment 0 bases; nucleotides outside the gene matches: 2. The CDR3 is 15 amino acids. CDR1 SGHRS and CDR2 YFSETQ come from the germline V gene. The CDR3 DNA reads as TGCGCCAGCAGCTTAACAGGGGTCTCTGGAAACACCATATATTTT. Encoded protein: CASSLTGVSGNTIYF.

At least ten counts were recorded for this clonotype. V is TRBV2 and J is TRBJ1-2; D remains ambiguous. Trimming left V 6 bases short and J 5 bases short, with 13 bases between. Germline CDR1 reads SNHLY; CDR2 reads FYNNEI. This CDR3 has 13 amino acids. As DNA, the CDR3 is TGTGCCAGCAGCAGACAAAGTCAGTATGGCTACACCTTC. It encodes CASSRQSQYGYTF.

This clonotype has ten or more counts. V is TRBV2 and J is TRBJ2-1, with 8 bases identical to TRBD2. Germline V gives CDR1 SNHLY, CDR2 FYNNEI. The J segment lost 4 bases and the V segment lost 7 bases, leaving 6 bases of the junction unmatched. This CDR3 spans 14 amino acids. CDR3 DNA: TGTGCCAGCATTGAGGGACTAGGGTACAATGAGCAGTTCTTC. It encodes CASIEGLGYNEQFF.

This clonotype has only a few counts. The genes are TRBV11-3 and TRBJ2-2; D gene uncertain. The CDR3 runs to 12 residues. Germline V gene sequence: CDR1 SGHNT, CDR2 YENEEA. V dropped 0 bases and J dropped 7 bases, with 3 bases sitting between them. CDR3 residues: CASSLEVGELFF. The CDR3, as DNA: TGTGCCAGCAGCTTAGAGGTCGGGGAGCTGTTTTTT.

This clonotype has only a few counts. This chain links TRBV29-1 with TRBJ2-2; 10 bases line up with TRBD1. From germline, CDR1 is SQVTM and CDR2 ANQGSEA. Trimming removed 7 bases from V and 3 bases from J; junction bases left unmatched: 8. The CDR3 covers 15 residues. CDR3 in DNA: TGCAGCGCCTCACCGGGACAGGGGTACACCGGGGAGCTGTTTTTT. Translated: CSASPGQGYTGELFF.

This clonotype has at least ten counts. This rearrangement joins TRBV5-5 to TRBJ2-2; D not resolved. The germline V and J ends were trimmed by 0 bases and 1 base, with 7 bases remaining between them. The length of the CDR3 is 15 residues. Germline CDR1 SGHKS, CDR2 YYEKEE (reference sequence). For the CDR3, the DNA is TGTGCCAGCAGCTTGGACAGACAGAACACCGGGGAGCTGTTTTTT. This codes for CASSLDRQNTGELFF.

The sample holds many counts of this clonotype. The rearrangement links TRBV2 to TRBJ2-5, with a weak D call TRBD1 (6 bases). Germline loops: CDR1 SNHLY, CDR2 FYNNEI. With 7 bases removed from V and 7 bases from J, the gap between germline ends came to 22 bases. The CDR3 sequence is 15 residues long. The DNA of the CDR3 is TGTGCCAGCACCGGAAAAAGGACAGCCCAGGGGACCCAGTACTTC. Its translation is CASTGKRTAQGTQYF.

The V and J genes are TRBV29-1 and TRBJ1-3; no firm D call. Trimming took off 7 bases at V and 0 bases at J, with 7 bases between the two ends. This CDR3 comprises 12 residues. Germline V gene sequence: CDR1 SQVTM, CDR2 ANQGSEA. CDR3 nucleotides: TGCAGCGCGGGGTCCTCTGGAAACACCATATATTTT. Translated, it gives CSAGSSGNTIYF.